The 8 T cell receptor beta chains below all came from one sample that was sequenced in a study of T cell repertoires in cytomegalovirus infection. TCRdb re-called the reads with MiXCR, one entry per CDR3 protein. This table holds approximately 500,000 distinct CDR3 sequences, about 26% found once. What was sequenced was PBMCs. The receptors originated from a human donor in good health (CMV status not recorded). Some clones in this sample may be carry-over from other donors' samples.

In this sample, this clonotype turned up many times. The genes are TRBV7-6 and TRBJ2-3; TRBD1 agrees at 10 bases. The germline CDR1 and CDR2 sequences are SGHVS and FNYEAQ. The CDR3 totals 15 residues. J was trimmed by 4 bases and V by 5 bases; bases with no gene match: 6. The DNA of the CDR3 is TGTGCCAGCAGCAAACGGACAGGGGGGGCAGATACGCAGTATTTT. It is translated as CASSKRTGGADTQYF. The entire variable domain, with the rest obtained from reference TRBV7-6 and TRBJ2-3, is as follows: GAGVSQSPRYKVTKRGQDVALRCDPISGHVSLYWYRQALGQGPEFLTYFNYEAQQDKSGLPNDRFSAERPEGSISTLTIQRTEQRDSAMYRCASSKRTGGADTQYFGPGTRLTVL.

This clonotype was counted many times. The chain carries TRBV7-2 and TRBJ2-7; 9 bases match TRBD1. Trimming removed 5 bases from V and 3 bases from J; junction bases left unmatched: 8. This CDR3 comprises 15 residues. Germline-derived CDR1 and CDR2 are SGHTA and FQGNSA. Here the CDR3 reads CASSPTGTGLYEQYF. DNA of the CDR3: TGTGCCAGCAGCCCAACCGGGACAGGGCTCTACGAGCAGTACTTC.

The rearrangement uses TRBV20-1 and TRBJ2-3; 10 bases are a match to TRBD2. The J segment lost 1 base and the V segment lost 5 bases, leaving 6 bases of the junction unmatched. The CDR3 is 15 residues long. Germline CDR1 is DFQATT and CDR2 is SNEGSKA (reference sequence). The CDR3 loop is CSADPGTSGTDTQYF. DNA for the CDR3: TGCAGTGCTGACCCCGGGACTAGCGGCACAGATACGCAGTATTTT.

The CDR3 DNA is TGTGCCAGCAGTGAACTGGCGGAAGAGACCCAGTACTTC. This codes for CASSELAEETQYF. The rearrangement uses TRBV2 and TRBJ2-5; D remains ambiguous. CDR1 is SNHLY and CDR2 is FYNNEI in the germline V gene. The V end was cut by 2 bases, the J end by 3 bases, with 7 bases between. The CDR3 is made up of 13 amino acids.

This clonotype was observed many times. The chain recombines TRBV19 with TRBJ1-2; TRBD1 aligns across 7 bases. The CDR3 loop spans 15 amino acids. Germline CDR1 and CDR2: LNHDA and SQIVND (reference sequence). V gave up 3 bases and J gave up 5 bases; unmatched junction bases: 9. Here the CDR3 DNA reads TGTGCCAGTAGTATCTTCCGGGACAGAACTTATGGCTACACCTTC. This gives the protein CASSIFRDRTYGYTF.

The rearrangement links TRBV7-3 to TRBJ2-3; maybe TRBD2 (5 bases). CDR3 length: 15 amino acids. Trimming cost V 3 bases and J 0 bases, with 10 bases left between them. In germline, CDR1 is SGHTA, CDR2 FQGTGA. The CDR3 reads CASSFSAASTDTQYF. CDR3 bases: TGTGCCAGCAGCTTCTCAGCGGCAAGCACAGATACGCAGTATTTT.

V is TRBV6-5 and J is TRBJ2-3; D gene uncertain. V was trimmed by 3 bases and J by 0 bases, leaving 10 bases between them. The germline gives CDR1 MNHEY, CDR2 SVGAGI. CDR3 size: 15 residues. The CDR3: CASSYRHPSTDTQYF. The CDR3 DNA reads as TGTGCCAGCAGTTATAGACACCCCAGCACAGATACGCAGTATTTT.

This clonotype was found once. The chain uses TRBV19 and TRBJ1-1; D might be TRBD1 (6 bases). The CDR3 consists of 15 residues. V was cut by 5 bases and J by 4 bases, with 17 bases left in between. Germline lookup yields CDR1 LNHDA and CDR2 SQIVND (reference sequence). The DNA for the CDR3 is TGTGCCAGTAGTGCTCCGCCAGGGGAGAGCACTGAAGCTTTCTTT. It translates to CASSAPPGESTEAFF.